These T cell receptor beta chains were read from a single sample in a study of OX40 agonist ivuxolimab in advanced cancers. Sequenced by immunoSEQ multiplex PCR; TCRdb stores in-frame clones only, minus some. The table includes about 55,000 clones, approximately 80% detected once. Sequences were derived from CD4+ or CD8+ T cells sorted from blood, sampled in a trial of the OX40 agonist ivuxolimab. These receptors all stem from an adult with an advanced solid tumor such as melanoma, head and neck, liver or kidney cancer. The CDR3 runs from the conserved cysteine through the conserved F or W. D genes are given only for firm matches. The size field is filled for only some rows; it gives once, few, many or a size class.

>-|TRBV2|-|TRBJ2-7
CASSGVSGGMEQYF
TGTGCCAGCAGTGGGGTGTCAGGCGGGATGGAGCAGTACTTC
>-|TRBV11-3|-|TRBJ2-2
CASSPSLLTGELFF
TGTGCCAGCAGCCCCTCACTCCTTACCGGGGAGCTGTTTTTT
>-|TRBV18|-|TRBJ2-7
CASSPPTTAYGQYF
TGTGCCAGCTCACCACCCACTACCGCCTACGGGCAGTACTTC
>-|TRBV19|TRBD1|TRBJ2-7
CASSIEPGGPYEQYF
TGTGCCAGTAGTATAGAACCAGGGGGACCCTACGAGCAGTACTTC
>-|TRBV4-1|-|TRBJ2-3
CASSLAVRTDTQYF
TGCGCCAGCAGCTTAGCGGTACGCACAGATACGCAGTATTTT
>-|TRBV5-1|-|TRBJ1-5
CASSWEGGDQGPQHF
TGCGCCAGCAGCTGGGAGGGGGGGGACCAAGGGCCCCAGCATTTT
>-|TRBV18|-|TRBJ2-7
CASSRRVYEQYF
TGTGCCAGCTCGCGTCGGGTCTACGAGCAGTACTTC
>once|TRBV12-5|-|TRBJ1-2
CASGLVSPGPRGFYGYTF
TGTGCTAGTGGTTTGGTAAGTCCCGGGCCCCGTGGGTTCTATGGCTACACCTTC
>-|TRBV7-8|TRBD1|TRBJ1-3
CASSPRGQGVLLGNTIYF
TGTGCCAGCAGTCCGCGAGGACAGGGGGTGCTACTGGGAAACACCATATATTTT
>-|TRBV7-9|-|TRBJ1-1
CASRSDRYTEAFF
TGTGCCAGCAGGAGTGACAGATACACTGAAGCTTTCTTT
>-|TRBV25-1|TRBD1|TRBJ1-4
CASRFTSTGGNEKLFF
TGTGCCAGCAGATTTACATCGACAGGGGGTAATGAAAAACTGTTTTTT
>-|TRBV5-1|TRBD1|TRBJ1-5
CASSSGTGGYDQPQHF
TGCGCCAGCTCCTCTGGGACAGGGGGATACGATCAGCCCCAGCATTTT
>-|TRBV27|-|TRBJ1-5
CASTPLGGNQPQHF
TGTGCCAGCACCCCGCTGGGTGGCAATCAGCCCCAGCATTTT
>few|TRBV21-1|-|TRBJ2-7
CASSKALSGYEQYF
TGTGCCAGCAGCAAAGCGCTTTCGGGCTACGAGCAGTACTTC
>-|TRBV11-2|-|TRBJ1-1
CASSSQGDTEAFF
TGTGCCAGCAGCTCACAGGGAGACACTGAAGCTTTCTTT
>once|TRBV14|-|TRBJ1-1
CASSQQGMNTEAFF
TGTGCCAGCAGCCAACAGGGAATGAACACTGAAGCTTTCTTT
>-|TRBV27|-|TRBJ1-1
CASSGRTEAFF
TGTGCCAGTTCCGGGCGCACTGAAGCTTTCTTT